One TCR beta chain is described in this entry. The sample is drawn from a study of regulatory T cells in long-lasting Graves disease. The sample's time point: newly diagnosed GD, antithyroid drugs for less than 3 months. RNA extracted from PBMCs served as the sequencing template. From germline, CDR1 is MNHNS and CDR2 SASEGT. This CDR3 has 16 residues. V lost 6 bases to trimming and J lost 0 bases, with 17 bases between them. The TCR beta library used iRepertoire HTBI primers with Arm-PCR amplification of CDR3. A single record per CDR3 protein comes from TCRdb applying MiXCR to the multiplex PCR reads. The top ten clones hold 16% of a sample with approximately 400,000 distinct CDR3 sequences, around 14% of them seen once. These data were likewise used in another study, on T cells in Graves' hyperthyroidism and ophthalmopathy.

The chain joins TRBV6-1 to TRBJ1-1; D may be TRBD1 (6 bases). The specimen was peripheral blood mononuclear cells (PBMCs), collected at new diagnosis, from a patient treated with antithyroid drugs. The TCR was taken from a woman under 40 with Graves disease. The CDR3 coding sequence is TGTGCCAGCAGCCCGATCGGGGGGACAATGAACACTGAAGCTTTCTTT. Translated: CASSPIGGTMNTEAFF.